Following are 8 T cell receptor beta chains from one sample sequenced in a study of blood T cells in healthy people across ages. Next came a second PCR, run for roughly 6 to 11 cycles, which used a sample-barcoded 5' primer along with a J-beta primer mix. MiXCR, run by TCRdb on the 5' RACE reads, gives a single entry per CDR3 protein. The table has around 900,000 distinct CDR3 sequences, around 28% seen once. The sequenced sample was blood. The receptor set was obtained from a woman of 80 years or more in good health.

This clonotype showed up many times. As DNA, the CDR3 is TGTGCCAGCAGTTTCGTGACTACTGATTCACCCCTCCACTTT. Protein: CASSFVTTDSPLHF. V is TRBV12-3 or TRBV12-4 and J is TRBJ1-6; D remains ambiguous. The CDR3 covers 14 residues. V lost 3 bases to trimming and J lost 8 bases, with 11 bases between them.

This clonotype has only a few counts. The chain recombines TRBV6-1 with TRBJ1-5, with 8 bases lining up with TRBD1. CDR3 length: 16 amino acids. With V trimmed by 5 bases and J by 7 bases, 13 bases remained unmatched. Germline V CDR1 and CDR2: MNHNS, SASEGT. CDR3: CASSSAGGPGGQPQHF. As DNA, the CDR3 is TGTGCCAGCAGTTCGGCAGGGGGCCCCGGGGGCCAGCCCCAGCATTTT.

In regard to this clonotype: An end of the junction differs from the germline gene, which may be a read error. This chain joins TRBV7-2 and TRBJ2-3; 8 bases line up with TRBD2. Germline assignment: CDR1 SGHTA and CDR2 FQGNSA. This CDR3 is 16 amino acids long. The CDR3: CASSFSIAGTTDAQYF. The DNA of the CDR3 is TGCGCCAGCAGCTTCAGCATAGCGGGGACCACAGATGCGCAGTATTTT. Filled out from reference TRBV7-2 and TRBJ2-3, the complete variable domain reads GAGVSQSPSNKVTEKGKDVELRCDPISGHTALYWYRQSLGQGLEFLIYFQGNSAPDKSGLPSDRFSAERTGGSVSTLTIQRTQQEDSAVYLCASSFSIAGTTDAQYFGPGTRLTVL.

This clonotype occurred many times. This chain connects TRBV27 to TRBJ1-6, with TRBD1 matching 9 bases. There are 14 residues in the CDR3. Trimming at V came to 4 bases and at J to 7 bases, leaving 2 bases not matched to a gene. CDR1 and CDR2 (germline): MNHEY, SMNVEV (reference sequence). CDR3 residues: CASSWDRVNSPLHF. CDR3 in DNA: TGTGCCAGCAGTTGGGACAGGGTCAATTCACCCCTCCACTTT.

This clonotype was seen ten or more times. The DNA for the CDR3 is TGTGCCAGCAGTTACGGGGGACAGGGCCATGGCTACACCTTC. The encoded protein is CASSYGGQGHGYTF. The gene calls are TRBV6-6 and TRBJ1-2; 9 bases are shared with TRBD1. Germline values: CDR1 MNHNY, CDR2 SVGAGI (reference sequence). The CDR3 has 14 amino acids. J was trimmed by 6 bases and V by 2 bases; bases with no gene match: 4.

This clonotype came up a few times. The V and J genes are TRBV12-3 or TRBV12-4 and TRBJ1-1; D gene uncertain. This CDR3 has 15 amino acids. Between the trimmed V and J ends, which lost 4 bases and 1 base, there was a span of 13 bases. As DNA, the CDR3 is TGTGCCAGCAGTTGGGGTGGCAGCGGGAACACTGAAGCTTTCTTT. Its protein is CASSWGGSGNTEAFF.

There are many counts of this clonotype. A single base separates this from a much larger clone, so it may be a read error. The V and J genes are TRBV7-9 and TRBJ2-7; D remains ambiguous. Trimming left V 1 base short and J 7 bases short, with 8 bases between. The CDR3 has 12 residues. Germline assignment: CDR1 SEHNR and CDR2 FQNEAQ (reference sequence). The DNA for the CDR3 is TGTGCCAGCAGCTTAGACTACAATGAGCAGTACTTC. It yields the protein CASSLDYNEQYF.

The chain carries TRBV20-1 and TRBJ2-5; 10 nucleotides agree with TRBD2. This CDR3 is built from 14 residues. V trimming: 3 bases; J trimming: 5 bases; junction bases outside the gene matches: 6. The V gene's germline CDR1 is DFQATT and CDR2 SNEGSKA (reference sequence). CDR3 coding DNA: TGCAGTGCTAGGGTAGCGGGGGGCCCGGAGACCCAGTACTTC. Amino acid sequence: CSARVAGGPETQYF.